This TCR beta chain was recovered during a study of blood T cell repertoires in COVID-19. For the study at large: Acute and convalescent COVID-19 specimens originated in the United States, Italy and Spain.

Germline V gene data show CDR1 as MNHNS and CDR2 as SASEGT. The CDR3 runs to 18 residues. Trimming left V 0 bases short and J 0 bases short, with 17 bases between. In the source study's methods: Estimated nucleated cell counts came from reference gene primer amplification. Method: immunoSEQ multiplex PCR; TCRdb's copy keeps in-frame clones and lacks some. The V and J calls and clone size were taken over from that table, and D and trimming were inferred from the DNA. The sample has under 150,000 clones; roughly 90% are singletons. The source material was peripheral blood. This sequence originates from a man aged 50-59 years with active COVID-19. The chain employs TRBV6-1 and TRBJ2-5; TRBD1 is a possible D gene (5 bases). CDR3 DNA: TGTGCCAGCAGTGAAGCGCTTCCGGCAGGGTCCTACCAAGAGACCCAGTACTTC. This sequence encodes CASSEALPAGSYQETQYF.